This TCR beta chain was captured by sequencing in a study of T cell responses to AZD1222 COVID-19 vaccine. Background on the study: Investigators merged groups given second doses at roughly 4 or roughly 12 weeks.

Regarding this clone: What it binds is unknown.

From germline, CDR1 is LNHDA and CDR2 SQIVND (reference sequence). This CDR3 comprises 15 residues. After removal of 7 bases from V and 7 bases from J, the junction contained 12 bases not matched to a gene. Study conclusions and caveats: Only six or seven AZD1222 recipients tested seropositive at baseline. Reports say nearly half of spike-specific TCRs go after unmutated variant regions. Without day 14 samples, only post-peak T cell repertoires were studied.

The data were produced by immunoSEQ multiplex PCR, yet TCRdb's version contains in-frame clones alone and is incomplete. The sample holds under 40,000 clones, 85% to 90% seen once. This sequence joins TRBV19 and TRBJ2-7; 11 bases agree with TRBD1. The TCR originated in an adult in good health. The sequences come from peripheral blood, collected on day 0 of AZD1222 vaccination. The chain's CDR3 is CASMPLGQGAGEQYF. As DNA, the CDR3 is TGTGCCAGTATGCCCCTTGGACAGGGGGCAGGAGAGCAGTACTTC.